A single sample is the source of the 8 T cell receptor beta chains below, sequenced in a study of CD8 T cells in ankylosing spondylitis. General study points: Apparently characteristic of ankylosing spondylitis blood was a TCR beta motif (about eight highly homologous variants).

The antigens of these receptors remain unknown. From the 5' RACE reads, TCRdb called clonotypes with MiXCR, one entry per CDR3 protein. Of under 950,000 distinct CDR3 sequences in the sample, around 19% are singletons; the top ten hold 15% to 20%. Sequenced: blood, either unsorted or a sorted T cell fraction (not recorded which). Receptors originate from a male donor with ankylosing spondylitis.

In this sample, this clonotype turned up a few times. The rearrangement uses TRBV28 and TRBJ2-7; D call uncertain. V lost 5 bases and J 4 bases, leaving 9 bases between the germline ends. Germline loops: CDR1 MDHEN, CDR2 SYDVKM. This CDR3 spans 12 amino acids. The CDR3 here is CASSQQPYEQYF. CDR3 DNA: TGTGCCAGCAGTCAACAACCTTACGAGCAGTACTTC. Full variable domain (rest looked up from reference TRBV28 and TRBJ2-7): DVKVTQSSRYLVKRTGEKVFLECVQDMDHENMFWYRQDPGLGLRLIYFSYDVKMKEKGDIPEGYSVSREKKERFSLILESASTNQTSMYLCASSQQPYEQYFGPGTRLTVT.

This clonotype was recorded many times. The chain links TRBV12-3 or TRBV12-4 to TRBJ2-3; possibly TRBD1 for D (6 bases). V was trimmed by 10 bases and J by 2 bases, leaving 13 bases between them. The CDR3 sequence is 13 residues long. The chain's CDR3 is CATLRDITDTQYF. CDR3 bases: TGTGCCACCCTCCGGGACATCACAGATACGCAGTATTTT.

The table lists this clonotype with a few counts. The chain combines TRBV7-9 with TRBJ2-5, with a tentative D call TRBD2 (6 bases). This CDR3 spans 13 amino acids. V dropped 5 bases and J dropped 4 bases, with 11 bases sitting between them. CDR1 is SEHNR and CDR2 is FQNEAQ in the germline V gene (reference sequence). The CDR3 DNA sequence: TGTGCCAGCAGCAAGACTAGTGGAGAGACCCAGTACTTC. This codes for CASSKTSGETQYF.

The count of this clonotype is one. The V and J genes are TRBV4-1 and TRBJ2-3, with D maybe TRBD2 (6 bases). This CDR3 has 15 residues. The germline gives CDR1 MGHRA, CDR2 YSYEKL. V lost 1 base to trimming and J lost 4 bases, with 12 bases between them. The chain's CDR3 is CASSQAEGTADTQYF. The DNA of the CDR3 is TGCGCCAGCAGCCAAGCGGAGGGGACGGCAGATACGCAGTATTTT.

This sequence joins TRBV20-1 and TRBJ2-7; D is perhaps TRBD1 or TRBD2 (5 bases each). Germline assignment: CDR1 DFQATT and CDR2 SNEGSKA (reference sequence). Deletions cut 6 bases from V and 1 base from J, with 22 bases between. This CDR3 is 16 amino acids long. The chain's CDR3 is CSAWGKAEGNSYEQYF. The CDR3 bases are TGCAGTGCCTGGGGGAAGGCTGAGGGGAATTCCTACGAGCAGTACTTC.

A few counts support this clonotype. The gene calls are TRBV7-3 and TRBJ2-5; D is perhaps TRBD2 (6 bases). The CDR3 runs to 15 residues. V was cut by 0 bases and J by 5 bases, with 13 bases left in between. Germline-derived CDR1 and CDR2 are SGHTA and FQGTGA. DNA for the CDR3: TGTGCCAGCAGCTTAACAGGGCCTAGCGACGAGACCCAGTACTTC. This sequence encodes CASSLTGPSDETQYF.

This clonotype was found a few times. The chain has TRBV28 and TRBJ1-2; TRBD1 agrees at 8 bases. This CDR3 has 16 residues. The ends lost 6 bases at V and 2 bases at J; junction bases unmatched: 11. Germline V gene data show CDR1 as MDHEN and CDR2 as SYDVKM. In nucleotides, the CDR3 is TGTGCCAGCAGCCGATCAGACAGGGGAGCGAACTATGGCTACACCTTC. This codes for CASSRSDRGANYGYTF.

The chain uses TRBV10-3 and TRBJ2-7; TRBD1 agrees at 8 bases. Germline loops: CDR1 ENHRY, CDR2 SYGVKD. Trimming took 6 bases from V and 3 from J; bases not matched to a gene: 7. The CDR3 length is 14 residues. The CDR3 coding sequence is TGTGCCATCAGAAGGACAGGGACCGACTACGAGCAGTACTTC. It specifies CAIRRTGTDYEQYF.